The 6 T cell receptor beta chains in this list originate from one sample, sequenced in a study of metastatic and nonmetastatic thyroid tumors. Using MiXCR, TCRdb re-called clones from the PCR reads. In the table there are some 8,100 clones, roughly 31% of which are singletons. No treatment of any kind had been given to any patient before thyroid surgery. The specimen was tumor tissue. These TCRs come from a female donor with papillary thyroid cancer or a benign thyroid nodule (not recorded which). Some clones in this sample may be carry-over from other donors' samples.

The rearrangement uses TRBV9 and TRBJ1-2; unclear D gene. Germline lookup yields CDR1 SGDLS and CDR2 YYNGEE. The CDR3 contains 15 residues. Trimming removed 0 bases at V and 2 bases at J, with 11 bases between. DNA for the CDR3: TGTGCCAGCAGCGTAGGGCGGGGAGGAAACTATGGCTACACCTTC. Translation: CASSVGRGGNYGYTF.

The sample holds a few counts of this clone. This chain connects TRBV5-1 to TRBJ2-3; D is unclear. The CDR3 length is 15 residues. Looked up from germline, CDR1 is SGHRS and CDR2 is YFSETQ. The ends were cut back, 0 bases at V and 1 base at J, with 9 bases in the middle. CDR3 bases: TGCGCCAGCAGCTTGGGTCCGGTAGGCACAGATACGCAGTATTTT. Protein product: CASSLGPVGTDTQYF.

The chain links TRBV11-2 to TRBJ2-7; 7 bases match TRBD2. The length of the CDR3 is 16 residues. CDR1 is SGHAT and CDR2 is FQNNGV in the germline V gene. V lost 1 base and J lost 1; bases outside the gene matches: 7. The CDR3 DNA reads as TGTGCCAGCAGCTTAGGAGGGCCTAGCGGATCCTACGAGCAGTACTTC. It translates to CASSLGGPSGSYEQYF.

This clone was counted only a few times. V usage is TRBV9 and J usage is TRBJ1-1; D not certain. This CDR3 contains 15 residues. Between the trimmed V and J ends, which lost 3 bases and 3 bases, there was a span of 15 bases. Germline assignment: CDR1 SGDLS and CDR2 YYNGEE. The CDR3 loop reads CASSAGPSEDTEAFF. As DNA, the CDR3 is TGTGCCAGCAGCGCCGGACCCTCCGAGGACACTGAAGCTTTCTTT. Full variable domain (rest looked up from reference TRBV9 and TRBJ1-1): DSGVTQTPKHLITATGQRVTLRCSPRSGDLSVYWYQQSLDQGLQFLIQYYNGEERAKGNILERFSAQQFPDLHSELNLSSLELGDSALYFCASSAGPSEDTEAFFGQGTRLTVV.

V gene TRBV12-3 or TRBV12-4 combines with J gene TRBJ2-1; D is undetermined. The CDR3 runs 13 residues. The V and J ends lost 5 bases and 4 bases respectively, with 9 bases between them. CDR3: CASSLRRYNEQFF. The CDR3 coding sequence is TGTGCCAGCAGTCTCCGTAGGTACAATGAGCAGTTCTTC.

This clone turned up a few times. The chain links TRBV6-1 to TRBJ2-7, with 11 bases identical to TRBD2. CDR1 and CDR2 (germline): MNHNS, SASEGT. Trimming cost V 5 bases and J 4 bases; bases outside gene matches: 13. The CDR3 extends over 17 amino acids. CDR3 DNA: TGTGCCAGCAGTAGCCTCCCCTTAGCGGGAGGGGGGTACGAGCAGTACTTC. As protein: CASSSLPLAGGGYEQYF.